Here is one TCR beta chain with its context. Its specificity is not known. The data were obtained in a study of T cell clonotyping in hematopoietic cell transplantation. Study-level points and caveats: Recipient TCR diversity dropped after transplant; expanded clonotypes rose from day 30 to 180.

Germline V lookup: CDR1 WNHNN, CDR2 SYGVQD (reference sequence). This CDR3 comprises 11 residues. The V gene lost 3 bases and the J gene lost 6 bases, with 3 bases spanning the gap. Only in-frame clones appear in the TCRdb table, and some are missing; sequencing was by immunoSEQ multiplex PCR. In the table there are tens of thousands of clones, around 96% of which are singletons. The receptor comes from a man aged 30-40 years in good health. Some clones in this sample may be carry-over from other donors' samples. This chain joins TRBV10-1 and TRBJ2-1; D not certain. The sequenced sample was peripheral blood mononuclear cells. DNA for the CDR3: TGCGCCAGCAGTGATTCCAATGAGCAGTTCTTC. Its protein is CASSDSNEQFF.